This TCR beta chain was recorded in a study of blood T cell repertoires in COVID-19. Across the study: Specimens from acute and convalescent COVID-19 originated in the United States, Italy and Spain.

Measured with immunoSEQ multiplex PCR; TCRdb has only the in-frame clones, and not every one. Of around 250,000 clones in the sample, just over 85% were seen once. The CDR3 is made up of 17 amino acids. V shed 0 bases and J 0 bases; nucleotides not matched to a gene: 7. Germline assignment: CDR1 ENHRY and CDR2 SYGVKD. The sequencing sample was made of PBMCs or T cells enriched from blood (not recorded which). The genes are TRBV10-3 and TRBJ2-7, with TRBD2 identical over 8 bases. The TCR was taken from a man in his late teens or twenties who had recovered from COVID-19. CDR3: CAISESLGSGTSYEQYF. For the CDR3, the DNA is TGTGCCATCAGTGAGTCTTTGGGTAGCGGGACCTCCTACGAGCAGTACTTC.